This T cell receptor (beta chain) was found in a study of control samples from healthy donors and cancer patients. TCRdb's table, derived via immunoSEQ multiplex PCR, lists solely in-frame clones and lacks some. The sample lists roughly 190,000 clones; 91% were seen once. The V gene's germline CDR1 is SGHVS and CDR2 FQNEAQ. V was trimmed by 4 bases and J by 0 bases, leaving 15 bases between them. This CDR3 has 17 amino acids. The receptor's source is a woman between 25 and 40 years old in good health. The chain has TRBV7-8 and TRBJ2-2; D remains unclear. Sequencing input: blood. The CDR3 loop reads CASSYRHQSTNTGELFF. The DNA of the CDR3 is TGTGCCAGCAGCTACCGACACCAGTCCACGAACACCGGGGAGCTGTTTTTT.